The 10 T cell receptor beta chains given below trace back to one sample, sequenced in a study of T cells in Graves' hyperthyroidism and ophthalmopathy. TCR beta CDR3 regions were amplified from RNA transcripts. RT-PCR in the first round (using the HTBI primer set) targeted the TCR CDR3. TCRdb reprocessed the multiplex PCR reads with MiXCR, giving one entry per CDR3 protein. Here the sample spans 540,000 or so distinct CDR3 sequences, approximately 44% being singletons. Sequences were obtained from peripheral blood or thyroid tissue (not recorded which). The receptors shown here come from an adult woman with Graves' disease, either hyperthyroidism or ophthalmopathy (not recorded which).

The gene calls are TRBV29-1 and TRBJ2-7, with D possibly matching TRBD1 (6 bases). CDR3 length: 12 residues. CDR1 and CDR2 (germline): SQVTM, ANQGSEA. Trimming stripped 6 bases from V and 5 bases from J, with 14 bases between. CDR3 protein: CSVSTGFDEQYF. The CDR3, as DNA: TGCAGCGTCTCCACAGGGTTCGACGAGCAGTACTTC.

The chain couples TRBV20-1 to TRBJ1-1; 11 bases align to TRBD1. This CDR3 region has 13 residues. Looked up from germline, CDR1 is DFQATT and CDR2 is SNEGSKA (reference sequence). V trimming: 6 bases; J trimming: 3 bases; junction bases outside the gene matches: 3. The CDR3 sequence is CSAWDRGYTEAFF. The CDR3 nucleotides are TGCAGTGCGTGGGACAGGGGGTACACTGAAGCTTTCTTT.

This clonotype was recorded at least ten times. The gene calls are TRBV6-5 and TRBJ2-7, with TRBD2 identical over 13 bases. The CDR3 is made up of 16 amino acids. Losses at the gene ends were 6 bases for V and 2 bases for J; bases not matched to a gene: 7. Germline V gives CDR1 MNHEY, CDR2 SVGAGI. CDR3 protein: CASSRTSGRWAYEQYF. CDR3 sequence (DNA): TGTGCCAGCAGCAGGACTAGCGGGAGATGGGCCTACGAGCAGTACTTC.

This clonotype was seen at least ten times. V usage is TRBV7-3 and J usage is TRBJ2-2; the match to TRBD1 covers 10 bases. The germline CDR1 and CDR2 sequences are SGHTA and FQGTGA. The CDR3 length is 16 residues. J lost 3 bases, V lost 5 bases, and 6 bases had no gene match. CDR3 protein: CASSPRQGAYTGELFF. DNA for the CDR3: TGTGCCAGCAGCCCGCGACAGGGGGCGTACACCGGGGAGCTGTTTTTT. The whole variable domain, filled in from reference TRBV7-3 and TRBJ2-2, reads GAGVSQTPSNKVTEKGKYVELRCDPISGHTALYWYRQSLGQGPEFLIYFQGTGAADDSGLPNDRFFAVRPEGSVSTLKIQRTERGDSAVYLCASSPRQGAYTGELFFGEGSRLTVL.

This clonotype occurred a few times. No conserved phenylalanine or tryptophan ends this CDR3, so it is likely a read error. The limits of the CDR3 on the DNA are not certain, so only TCRdb's listed CDR3 is given. The chain links TRBV20-1 to TRBJ1-1. Including both end residues, the CDR3 is 9 amino acids long. From germline, CDR1 is DFQATT and CDR2 SNEGSKA (reference sequence). The CDR3 here is CSARLTDSY.

V usage is TRBV9 and J usage is TRBJ1-6; 7 bases agree with TRBD1. The CDR3 is made up of 13 amino acids. Trimming cost V 7 bases and J 8 bases; bases outside gene matches: 6. The germline CDR1 and CDR2 sequences are SGDLS and YYNGEE. CDR3 sequence: CASSGTVDSPLHF. The CDR3 bases are TGTGCCAGCTCAGGGACAGTCGATTCACCCCTCCACTTT.

This chain uses TRBV15 with TRBJ1-5, with a weak D call TRBD1 (5 bases). The CDR3 extends over 16 amino acids. The V end lost 4 bases, the J end lost 5 bases, and 18 bases lay between the germline ends. CDR1 and CDR2 (germline): LNHNV, YYDKDF (reference sequence). The CDR3 sequence: CATSTGGVGSYQPQHF. The CDR3 DNA reads TGTGCCACCAGCACCGGGGGGGTCGGTTCTTATCAGCCCCAGCATTTT.

This clonotype was seen many times. This chain uses TRBV11-2 with TRBJ1-1; D ambiguous. This CDR3 has 11 amino acids. In germline, CDR1 is SGHAT, CDR2 FQNNGV. V dropped 5 bases and J dropped 11 bases, with 12 bases sitting between them. The CDR3 DNA follows: TGTGCCAGCAGCCACGCCTCCTGGGCTTTCTTT. Its protein product is CASSHASWAFF.

This clonotype was recorded a few times. This chain links TRBV9 with TRBJ2-7, with D hard to call. This CDR3 contains 15 residues. CDR1 and CDR2 from the germline V gene are SGDLS and YYNGEE. Trimming removed 0 bases from V and 3 bases from J, with 13 bases in between. The CDR3 region has the DNA TGTGCCAGCAGCGTAGGCTCCGATACAGACTACGAGCAGTACTTC. Residues: CASSVGSDTDYEQYF.

Written as DNA, the CDR3 is TGTGCCAGCAGTCAGACAGGGGTGGGCAATCAGCCCCAGCATTTT. Its protein is CASSQTGVGNQPQHF. V gene TRBV6-1 combines with J gene TRBJ1-5, with 8 bases fitting TRBD1. The CDR3 length is 15 residues. The V segment lost 5 bases and the J segment 2 bases; nucleotides outside the gene matches: 5. Germline V lookup: CDR1 MNHNS, CDR2 SASEGT.